This TCR beta chain is drawn from a study of memory CD4+ T cells and cytomegalovirus serostatus. Study details: Donors were healthy Belgian adults, fewer than ten CMV seropositive and 20 to 30 seronegative.

CDR3 length equals 15 residues. CDR1 LNHDA and CDR2 SQIVND come from the germline V gene (reference sequence). Trimming removed 0 bases from V and 2 bases from J, with 10 bases in between. Sequencing used immunoSEQ multiplex PCR; TCRdb keeps in-frame clones, though not all of them. The sample records 56,000 or so clones, 80% being singletons. The sort gate was single viable CD3+CD4+CD8-CD45RO+ cells for memory CD4+ T cells. Total CD4+ T cells were enriched by CD4 positive selection. This TCR was sampled from an adult in good health and CMV-seronegative. Some clones in this sample may be carry-over from other donors' samples. This chain connects TRBV19 to TRBJ1-1; D gene ambiguous. The sample was memory CD4+ T cells from blood. The CDR3 nucleotides are TGTGCCAGTAGTATAGATCGTCAGGTAAACACTGAAGCTTTCTTT. Encoded protein: CASSIDRQVNTEAFF.